One and the same sample provided the 25 T cell receptor beta chains below, sequenced in a study of blood T cell repertoires in COVID-19. The method was immunoSEQ multiplex PCR; TCRdb's version includes in-frame clones alone and lacks a portion of them. The sample lists a few hundred thousand clones, 87% occurring once. Sequencing used peripheral blood. The receptors here all came from a young woman who had recovered from COVID-19.

The chain's CDR3 is CASSWGDTIYF. CDR3 nucleotide sequence: TGTGCCAGCAGCTGGGGGGACACCATATATTTT. The chain recombines TRBV11-2 with TRBJ1-3; tentatively, D is TRBD1 (5 bases). This CDR3 has 11 amino acids. Germline V lookup: CDR1 SGHAT, CDR2 FQNNGV. V lost 4 bases and J 8 bases, leaving 6 bases between the germline ends. The full variable domain, with the rest looked up from reference TRBV11-2 and TRBJ1-3, is EAGVAQSPRYKIIEKRQSVAFWCNPISGHATLYWYQQILGQGPKLLIQFQNNGVVDDSQLPKDRFSAERLKGVDSTLKIQPAKLEDSAVYLCASSWGDTIYFGEGSWLTVV.

This chain links TRBV27 with TRBJ2-1, with a tentative D call TRBD2 (6 bases). Germline CDR1 MNHEY, CDR2 SMNVEV (reference sequence). The V and J ends lost 0 bases and 6 bases respectively, with 15 bases between them. The CDR3 spans 16 residues. CDR3 DNA sequence: TGTGCCAGCAGTTTATCCGTGACTAGGAGGTTCAATGAGCAGTTCTTC. Translating it yields CASSLSVTRRFNEQFF.

The V and J genes are TRBV9 and TRBJ2-4, with TRBD2 matching 7 bases. The CDR3 covers 11 residues. Trimming removed 3 bases from V and 13 bases from J; junction bases left unmatched: 4. In germline, CDR1 is SGDLS, CDR2 YYNGEE. The CDR3 spells CASSEGTNQYF. The CDR3 DNA is TGTGCCAGCAGCGAGGGGACTAACCAGTACTTC.

V usage is TRBV10-3 and J usage is TRBJ1-4; D not certain. The CDR3 is 14 residues long. Deletions cut 4 bases from V and 8 bases from J, with 14 bases between. CDR1 and CDR2 (germline): ENHRY, SYGVKD. CDR3 coding DNA: TGTGCCATCAGTGGGGGTAACGGAGGAGAAAAACTGTTTTTT. Protein: CAISGGNGGEKLFF.

This CDR3 reads CASSPGQGPYNEQFF. CDR3 coding DNA: TGTGCCAGCAGCCCAGGACAGGGACCCTACAATGAGCAGTTCTTC. The rearrangement joins TRBV5-6 to TRBJ2-1; the match to TRBD1 covers 8 bases. CDR3 length equals 15 residues. Germline-derived CDR1 and CDR2 are SGHDT and YYEEEE. Unmatched junction bases numbered 5, after V lost 4 bases and J lost 2 bases.

The gene calls are TRBV7-9 and TRBJ1-5; 7 nucleotides agree with TRBD1. The CDR3 is 14 residues long. Germline-derived CDR1 and CDR2 are SEHNR and FQNEAQ (reference sequence). Unmatched junction bases numbered 2, after V lost 5 bases and J lost 1 base. Written as DNA, the CDR3 is TGTGCCAGCAGCAAGGGACAGAGCAATCAGCCCCAGCATTTT. Translating gives CASSKGQSNQPQHF.

The V gene is TRBV28, the J gene TRBJ1-5; D remains ambiguous. V lost 6 bases and J lost 0, with 12 bases in between. There are 15 residues in the CDR3. Germline lookup yields CDR1 MDHEN and CDR2 SYDVKM. This CDR3 reads CASSTQAYSNQPQHF. The DNA for the CDR3 is TGTGCCAGCAGCACTCAGGCGTATAGCAATCAGCCCCAGCATTTT.

V and J are TRBV7-9 and TRBJ2-5; perhaps TRBD1 as D (5 bases). Germline CDR1 reads SEHNR; CDR2 reads FQNEAQ (reference sequence). This CDR3 has 15 amino acids. V lost 3 bases to trimming and J lost 4 bases, with 15 bases between them. CDR3 sequence reads: CASSFRQGRGETQYF. CDR3 DNA: TGTGCCAGCAGCTTCAGGCAGGGAAGGGGAGAGACCCAGTACTTC.

The V call is TRBV12-3 or TRBV12-4, the J call TRBJ2-1; D remains unclear. The CDR3 covers 13 residues. The V gene lost 7 bases and the J gene lost 5 bases, with 12 bases spanning the gap. The CDR3 spells CASTRVGNNEQFF. In nucleotides, the CDR3 is TGTGCCAGCACCCGGGTTGGTAACAATGAGCAGTTCTTC.

This sequence joins TRBV6-4 and TRBJ2-1; possibly TRBD2 for D (5 bases). From germline, CDR1 is MRHNA and CDR2 SNTAGT. V was cut by 2 bases and J by 10 bases, with 12 bases left in between. CDR3 size: 13 residues. The CDR3 is CASSDTELGEQFF. The DNA of the CDR3 is TGTGCCAGCAGTGACACAGAACTAGGAGAGCAGTTCTTC.

This chain connects TRBV9 to TRBJ2-3; the D gene is possibly TRBD2 (7 bases). V dropped 0 bases and J dropped 2 bases, with 19 bases sitting between them. This CDR3 has 18 amino acids. CDR1 is SGDLS, CDR2 YYNGEE, per germline. The CDR3, as DNA: TGTGCCAGCAGCGTAGAGGGGGGGAGAGGGATCACCACAGATACGCAGTATTTT. Its protein is CASSVEGGRGITTDTQYF.

The chain links TRBV19 to TRBJ1-2; unclear D gene. V lost 7 bases and J 2 bases, leaving 8 bases between the germline ends. Germline V gene sequence: CDR1 LNHDA, CDR2 SQIVND (reference sequence). CDR3 length equals 12 residues. The CDR3 region is CASITPNYGYTF. The CDR3 DNA follows: TGTGCCAGTATTACACCCAACTATGGCTACACCTTC. Supplemented by reference TRBV19 and TRBJ1-2, the full variable domain reads DGGITQSPKYLFRKEGQNVTLSCEQNLNHDAMYWYRQDPGQGLRLIYYSQIVNDFQKGDIAEGYSVSREKKESFPLTVTSAQKNPTAFYLCASITPNYGYTFGSGTRLTVV.

The chain combines TRBV7-9 with TRBJ2-4, with a possible D match to TRBD2 (5 bases). This CDR3 spans 14 amino acids. The germline V gene encodes CDR1 SEHNR and CDR2 FQNEAQ (reference sequence). Trimming pared 3 bases from V and 5 bases from J, leaving 11 bases between. The CDR3 coding sequence is TGTGCCAGCAGCTTCGGCCACGGGGAAAACATTCAGTACTTC. It translates to CASSFGHGENIQYF.

The rearrangement links TRBV6-5 to TRBJ2-5; D is undetermined. Trimming shortened V by 5 bases and J by 5 bases, and 15 bases separated the two germline ends. Per the germline V gene, CDR1 is MNHEY and CDR2 is SVGAGI. The CDR3 length is 14 residues. The CDR3 coding sequence is TGTGCCAGCAGTCAGCCGGAGTTCCGGGAGACCCAGTACTTC. Its protein product is CASSQPEFRETQYF.

The DNA of the CDR3 is TGTGCCAGCAGTTACTCCAGCGGGATTCCGGGCGAGCAGTACTTC. Translating gives CASSYSSGIPGEQYF. J is TRBJ2-7 and V is TRBV6-5; 7 positions match TRBD2. Germline V gene lookup returns CDR1 MNHEY and CDR2 SVGAGI. This CDR3 region has 15 residues. V was pared by 0 bases and J by 6 bases, with 8 bases of the junction left unmatched.

J is TRBJ2-7 and V is TRBV30; 9 positions agree with TRBD1. Trimming removed 3 bases from V and 2 bases from J; junction bases left unmatched: 11. CDR3 size: 16 residues. In germline, CDR1 is GTSNPN, CDR2 SVGIG (reference sequence). This chain's CDR3 is CAWRDGTGLLPYEQYF. The CDR3 bases are TGTGCCTGGAGAGACGGGACAGGGTTACTTCCCTACGAGCAGTACTTC.

J is TRBJ2-5 and V is TRBV10-3; 7 bases map to TRBD2. J lost 2 bases, V lost 4 bases, and 1 base had no gene match. From germline, CDR1 is ENHRY and CDR2 SYGVKD. The CDR3 consists of 13 residues. For the CDR3, the DNA is TGTGCCATCAGTGGGGGGGGACAAGAGACCCAGTACTTC. Translated, it gives CAISGGGQETQYF.

The chain has TRBV5-4 and TRBJ2-1; 10 bases agree with TRBD2. This CDR3 contains 16 residues. The V gene end was trimmed by 4 bases and the J gene end by 8 bases; junction bases not matched to a gene: 12. The germline gives CDR1 SGHNT, CDR2 YYREEE (reference sequence). This chain's CDR3 is CASSPPKLAGTHEQFF. CDR3 bases: TGTGCCAGCAGCCCCCCTAAACTAGCGGGAACCCATGAGCAGTTCTTC.

In its sample, this clone was seen once. This sequence joins TRBV7-9 and TRBJ1-1, with 8 bases fitting TRBD1. The CDR3 is 17 residues long. CDR1 SEHNR and CDR2 FQNEAQ come from the germline V gene (reference sequence). V was pared by 2 bases and J by 5 bases, with 13 bases of the junction left unmatched. CDR3 sequence reads: CASSLRLGRGRETEAFF. Written as DNA, the CDR3 is TGTGCCAGCAGCTTAAGGCTGGGCAGGGGGCGGGAGACTGAAGCTTTCTTT.

The chain joins TRBV19 to TRBJ2-7; 11 bases line up with TRBD1. With V trimmed by 8 bases and J by 2 bases, 5 bases remained unmatched. The CDR3 has 14 residues. Germline CDR1 reads LNHDA; CDR2 reads SQIVND (reference sequence). The CDR3 DNA is TGTGCCAGTTCGGGGGGACAGGGGGCCTACGAGCAGTACTTC. Translating gives CASSGGQGAYEQYF.

V gene TRBV6-5 combines with J gene TRBJ1-2, with 8 bases matching TRBD1. The CDR3 consists of 15 residues. Germline CDR1 and CDR2: MNHEY and SVGAGI. The V segment lost 6 bases and the J segment 1 base; nucleotides outside the gene matches: 7. CDR3 sequence: CASSIHGQGNYGYTF. The CDR3 DNA follows: TGTGCCAGCAGCATCCATGGACAGGGTAACTATGGCTACACCTTC.

The chain employs TRBV3-1 (or the pseudogene TRBV3-2) and TRBJ2-2; no definite D call. CDR1 is LGHDT, CDR2 YNNKEL, per germline (reference sequence). V shed 1 base and J shed 9 bases, with 9 bases lying between them. The CDR3 has 13 amino acids. This CDR3 reads CASSQVGFRELFF. The CDR3, as DNA: TGTGCCAGCAGCCAAGTCGGGTTCCGGGAGCTGTTTTTT.

The rearrangement links TRBV11-2 to TRBJ1-5, with 8 bases identical to TRBD1. The V and J ends lost 6 bases and 1 base, in that order; junction bases with no gene match: 11. The CDR3 is 17 residues long. Germline values: CDR1 SGHAT, CDR2 FQNNGV. The CDR3 region is CASSTGQGVMSNQPQHF. The CDR3 DNA reads as TGTGCCAGCAGTACAGGACAGGGCGTTATGAGCAATCAGCCCCAGCATTTT. The whole variable domain, remainder taken from reference TRBV11-2 and TRBJ1-5, is EAGVAQSPRYKIIEKRQSVAFWCNPISGHATLYWYQQILGQGPKLLIQFQNNGVVDDSQLPKDRFSAERLKGVDSTLKIQPAKLEDSAVYLCASSTGQGVMSNQPQHFGDGTRLSIL.

The chain has TRBV5-1 and TRBJ1-1; D is unresolved. The ends were cut back, 1 base at V and 3 bases at J, with 13 bases in the middle. Germline V CDR1 and CDR2: SGHRS, YFSETQ. The CDR3 totals 15 residues. The CDR3 is CASSLMSPEDTEAFF. Written as DNA, the CDR3 is TGCGCCAGCAGCTTGATGAGTCCAGAGGACACTGAAGCTTTCTTT.

V and J are TRBV12-3 or TRBV12-4 and TRBJ1-5; 7 bases align to TRBD1. CDR3 length: 13 residues. The ends lost 6 bases at V and 5 bases at J; junction bases unmatched: 4. The chain's CDR3 is CASSPDRDQPQHF. CDR3 nucleotide sequence: TGTGCCAGCAGCCCCGACAGGGATCAGCCCCAGCATTTT.